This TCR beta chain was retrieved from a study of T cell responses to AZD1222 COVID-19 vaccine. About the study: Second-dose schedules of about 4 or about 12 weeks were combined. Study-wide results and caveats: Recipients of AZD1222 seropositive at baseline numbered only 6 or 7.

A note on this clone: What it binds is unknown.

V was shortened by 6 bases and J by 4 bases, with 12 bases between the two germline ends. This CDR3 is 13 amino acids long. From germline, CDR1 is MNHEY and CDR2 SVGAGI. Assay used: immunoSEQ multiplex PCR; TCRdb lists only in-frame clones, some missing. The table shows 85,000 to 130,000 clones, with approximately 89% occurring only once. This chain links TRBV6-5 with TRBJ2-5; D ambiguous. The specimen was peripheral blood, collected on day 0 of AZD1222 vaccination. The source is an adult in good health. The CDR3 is CASRVKWGETQYF. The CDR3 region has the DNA TGTGCCAGCAGGGTAAAGTGGGGAGAGACCCAGTACTTC.